A selection of T cell receptor beta chains follows, all from one sample in a study of T-cell reconstitution after alpha-beta-depleted transplantation in children. MiXCR, applied by TCRdb to the PCR reads, yields one record per CDR3 protein. This sample has about 90,000 distinct CDR3 sequences, with around a sixth found just once. Sample: PBMCs, mostly from graft donor cells, taken 180 days after TCRalphabeta/CD19-depleted stem cell transplant. The receptor source for this set is a male patient aged 2-10 years who had a stem cell transplant for acute lymphoblastic leukemia, so the T cells may come from the graft donor. The CDR3 runs from the conserved cysteine through the conserved F or W. The order of the fields is V gene, clone size, J gene, D gene, CDR3 DNA, CDR3 protein. D genes are given only for firm matches. Size values are once, few and many counts, or a class for expanded clones, and some rows have none.

TRBV12-3/TRBV12-4,few,TRBJ1-5,NA,TGTGCCAGCAGTTCTTCTGGAAGCAATCAGCCCCAGCATTTT,CASSSSGSNQPQHF
TRBV7-2,few,TRBJ2-2,TRBD1,TGTGCCAGCAGCTTGGGACAGGGGGACACCGGGGAGCTGTTTTTT,CASSLGQGDTGELFF
TRBV7-2,few,TRBJ2-7,NA,TGTGCCAGCAGCTTCCCCGAGACAGGTCCTAGGGAGCAGTACTTC,CASSFPETGPREQYF
TRBV20-1,NA,TRBJ2-5,NA,TGCAGTGCTACTGTGGGGGGCCAAGAGACCCAGTACTTC,CSATVGGQETQYF
TRBV10-3,few,TRBJ1-2,TRBD1,TGTGCCATCAGCTTAGGGACAGAGTATGGCTACACCTTC,CAISLGTEYGYTF
TRBV12-3/TRBV12-4,few,TRBJ2-3,TRBD2,TGTGCCAGCAGTGTACTAGCGGGGTCTAGCACAGATACGCAGTATTTT,CASSVLAGSSTDTQYF
TRBV28,many,TRBJ2-3,TRBD1,TGTGCCAGCAGCCTGAGGGGGCCGGGCACAGATACGCAGTATTTT,CASSLRGPGTDTQYF
TRBV6-5,few,TRBJ1-1,NA,TGTGCCAGCAGTTACGTGGGGACTGAAGCTTTCTTT,CASSYVGTEAFF
TRBV4-2,NA,TRBJ2-7,NA,TGTGCCAGCAGCCAAGGGGTCGGTTACTACGAGCAGTACTTC,CASSQGVGYYEQYF
TRBV5-1,NA,TRBJ2-1,NA,TGCGCCAGCAGCTTCGGAGGGGCCACCTACAATGAGCAGTTCTTC,CASSFGGATYNEQFF
TRBV18,few,TRBJ1-1,NA,TGTGCCAGCTCACCGCTTAGCCGTCGGGGGATGAACACTGAAGCTTTCTTT,CASSPLSRRGMNTEAFF
TRBV7-2,NA,TRBJ2-7,NA,TGTGCCAGCAGCCTCCGACAGGAGGGCTACGAGCAGTACTTC,CASSLRQEGYEQYF
TRBV6-1,NA,TRBJ2-2,NA,TGTGCCAGCAGTGAATTTCCCCCGGGCACCGGGGAGCTGTTTTTT,CASSEFPPGTGELFF
TRBV27,NA,TRBJ2-7,NA,TGTGCCAGCAGTTCCGATCCCTACGAGCAGTACTTC,CASSSDPYEQYF
TRBV11-2,NA,TRBJ1-1,NA,TGTGCCAGCAGCTTCCCGGGCACCGCACCTAGCGCTGAAGCTTTCTTT,CASSFPGTAPSAEAFF
TRBV5-1,NA,TRBJ2-5,TRBD1,TGCGCCAGCAGCTCCGAACCGGGACAGCAAGAGACCCAGTACTTC,CASSSEPGQQETQYF
TRBV7-8,NA,TRBJ1-1,NA,TGTGCCAGCAGCTACCGTAGGGGGATTTGGAACACTGAAGCTTTCTTT,CASSYRRGIWNTEAFF
TRBV19,once,TRBJ2-1,TRBD2,TGTGCCTCTAGCGGGGGGTTTGCTGAGCAGTTCTTC,CASSGGFAEQFF
TRBV6-1,NA,TRBJ2-1,NA,TGTGCCAGCAGTGATCTGGTCAATGAGCAGTTCTTC,CASSDLVNEQFF
TRBV5-1,NA,TRBJ2-1,TRBD2,TGCGCCAGCAGCTTCGGGACTAGCGGGGGGACCAGCTCCTACAATGAGCAGTTCTTC,CASSFGTSGGTSSYNEQFF
TRBV27,many,TRBJ2-4,NA,TGTGCCAGCAGTACCGGGCCTCCTTTAGCCAAAAACATTCAGTACTTC,CASSTGPPLAKNIQYF
TRBV29-1,NA,TRBJ2-7,NA,TGCAGCACATGGGGCAGGGGGGGGACCGAGCAGTACTTC,CSTWGRGGTEQYF
TRBV7-2,few,TRBJ2-7,NA,TGTGCCAGCAGCCAGGGGGGCGGGTCCCCCTACGAGCAGTACTTC,CASSQGGGSPYEQYF
TRBV7-2,NA,TRBJ2-5,TRBD2,TGTGCCAGCAGCTCGCCGGTATGGGGACTAAGAGAAACCCAGTACTTC,CASSSPVWGLRETQYF
TRBV6-1,few,TRBJ1-3,NA,TGTGCCAGCAGTGAAGGCAGCTTCTCTGGAAACACCATATATTTT,CASSEGSFSGNTIYF
TRBV7-8,NA,TRBJ1-2,TRBD1,TGTGCCAGCAGCGGGGACAGATCCCTAAAAGGCTACACCTTC,CASSGDRSLKGYTF
TRBV10-3,many,TRBJ1-1,NA,TGTGCCATCAGTGAAACAGATAACACTGAAGCTTTCTTT,CAISETDNTEAFF
TRBV3-1,NA,TRBJ1-6,NA,TGTGCCAGCAGCCAACCGTGGGGATATTCACCCCTCCACTTT,CASSQPWGYSPLHF
TRBV29-1,few,TRBJ2-6,NA,TGCAGCGTTGAAGGAGGGCCTGGGGCCAACGTCCTGACTTTC,CSVEGGPGANVLTF
TRBV6-1,NA,TRBJ1-6,NA,TGTGCCAGCAGGACGGGGGGGAGCTCCTATAATTCACCCCTCCACTTT,CASRTGGSSYNSPLHF
TRBV6-2/TRBV6-3,once,TRBJ2-6,NA,TGTGCCAGCAGACATGCTGGGGCCAACGTCCTGACTTTC,CASRHAGANVLTF
TRBV7-9,NA,TRBJ1-2,NA,TGTGCCAGCAGCTTGGGCACAGGGACTAACTATGGCTACACCTTC,CASSLGTGTNYGYTF
TRBV7-6,few,TRBJ2-7,TRBD2,TGTGCCAGCAGCTTAGAGGCTAGCGGCGTCTACGAGCAGTACTTC,CASSLEASGVYEQYF
TRBV5-5,NA,TRBJ1-4,NA,TGTGCCAGCAGCTTAGGGCAAACTAGAACCTATGAAAAACTGTTTTTT,CASSLGQTRTYEKLFF
TRBV5-1,few,TRBJ2-7,NA,TGCGCCAGCAGCTGGGGCGGTCCAGGGTCCAACGAGCAGTACTTC,CASSWGGPGSNEQYF
TRBV7-7,NA,TRBJ2-1,NA,TGTGCCAGCAGCTTAGCCCCCCCCGGGAGTCTCTCCAATGAGCAGTTCTTC,CASSLAPPGSLSNEQFF
TRBV10-3,NA,TRBJ2-3,TRBD2,TGTGCCATCAGGAGCGGGGGGGCCGCAGATACGCAGTATTTT,CAIRSGGAADTQYF
TRBV6-2/TRBV6-3,NA,TRBJ2-5,TRBD2,TGTGCCAGCGCCTTGACTAGCGGGGGCTACCGAAGGGAGACCCAGTACTTC,CASALTSGGYRRETQYF
TRBV13,NA,TRBJ2-7,TRBD1,TGTGCCAGCGGAAACAGGGGGCGGTACGAGCAGTACTTC,CASGNRGRYEQYF
TRBV7-9,NA,TRBJ2-5,NA,TGTGCCAGCAGCTTAGTTGGGGCTCAAGAGACCCAGTACTTC,CASSLVGAQETQYF
TRBV9,many,TRBJ2-3,TRBD2,TGTGCCAGCAGCGGACTAGCGGGGGGGCCGACAGATACGCAGTATTTT,CASSGLAGGPTDTQYF
TRBV7-8,NA,TRBJ2-1,NA,TGTGCCAGCAGCTTAGATAGCATAGAGCTGAAGAATGAGCAGTTCTTC,CASSLDSIELKNEQFF
TRBV5-5,NA,TRBJ1-2,NA,TGTGCCAGCAGCTTGGGCGACGGAAACTATGGCTACACCTTC,CASSLGDGNYGYTF
TRBV7-6,NA,TRBJ2-1,NA,TGTGCCAGCAGCTTAGGGGGTAGGTCTAAAAGCTCCTACAATGAGCAGTTCTTC,CASSLGGRSKSSYNEQFF
TRBV4-2,few,TRBJ2-2,TRBD2,TGTGCCAGCAGCCAAGTTGGACTAGAGGGGAACACCGGGGAGCTGTTTTTT,CASSQVGLEGNTGELFF
TRBV7-2,NA,TRBJ2-2,NA,TGTGCCAGCAGCCTTTTAATAACCGGGGAGCTGTTTTTT,CASSLLITGELFF